This T cell receptor (beta chain) was sequenced for a study of preoperative IRX-2 immunotherapy in early breast cancer. As to treatment: preoperative locoregional IRX-2 cytokine immunotherapy. Samples came from a phase Ib trial of preoperative locoregional IRX-2 cytokine immunotherapy. V lost 4 bases and J lost 3; bases outside the gene matches: 7. The length of the CDR3 is 15 residues. Only in-frame clones appear in the TCRdb table, and some are missing; sequencing was by immunoSEQ multiplex PCR. The sample has 20,000 to 30,000 clones, about 83% seen once; the top ten hold approximately 2.2%. The chain recombines TRBV7-1 with TRBJ2-7; the match to TRBD1 covers 9 bases. TRBV7-1 is sorted into the ORF group, with uncertain function. Material: lymph node tissue, obtained before IRX-2 immunotherapy. The sequence was obtained from a human donor with breast cancer. The CDR3 DNA reads as TGTGCCAGCAGCTTTCGGAGACAGGGGGACTACGAGCAGTACTTC. Translated, it gives CASSFRRQGDYEQYF.